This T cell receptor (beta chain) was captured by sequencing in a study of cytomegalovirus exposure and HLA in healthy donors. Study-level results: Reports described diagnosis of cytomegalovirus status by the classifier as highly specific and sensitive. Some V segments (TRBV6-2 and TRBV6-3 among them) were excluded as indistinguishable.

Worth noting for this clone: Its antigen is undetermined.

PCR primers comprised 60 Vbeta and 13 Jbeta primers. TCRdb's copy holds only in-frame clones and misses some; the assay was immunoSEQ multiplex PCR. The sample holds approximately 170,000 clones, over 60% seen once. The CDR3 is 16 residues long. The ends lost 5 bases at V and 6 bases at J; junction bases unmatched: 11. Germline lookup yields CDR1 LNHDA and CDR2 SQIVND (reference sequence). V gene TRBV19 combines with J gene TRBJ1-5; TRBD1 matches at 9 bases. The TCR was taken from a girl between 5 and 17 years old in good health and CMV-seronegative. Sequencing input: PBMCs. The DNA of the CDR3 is TGTGCCAGTAGTGCGGGACAGGGAAGTCGGCTTCAGCCCCAGCATTTT. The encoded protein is CASSAGQGSRLQPQHF.